The rows below give T cell receptor beta chains drawn from one sample of a study of blood T cell repertoires in COVID-19. Repertoires were generated with immunoSEQ multiplex PCR, while TCRdb's copy carries only in-frame clones and drops some. The data show around 310,000 clones, around 91% seen once. Sequenced input: peripheral blood. Source of these receptors: a woman aged 40 to 55 with COVID-19, enrolled during active disease. Each CDR3 is given with its conserved first and last residue. D genes are given only for firm matches. Some rows have no size entry. The others give once, few or many, or a class for an expanded clone.

clone size	V gene	J gene	D gene	CDR3 DNA	CDR3 protein
.	TRBV18	TRBJ2-7	TRBD1	TGTGCCAGCTCGTCCGACAGGGCCAGCAACGAGCAGTACTTC	CASSSDRASNEQYF
.	TRBV9	TRBJ1-4	TRBD1	TGTGCCAGCAGCGTAGAAGGGGACAGGGGGCGCGAAAAACTGTTTTTT	CASSVEGDRGREKLFF
.	TRBV5-1	TRBJ1-5	.	TGCGCCAGCAGCTTGGGTCAGGGCCAGCCCCAGCATTTT	CASSLGQGQPQHF
.	TRBV7-9	TRBJ2-7	.	TGTGCCAGCAGCCCCGGACGGACATACTCCTACGAGCAGTACTTC	CASSPGRTYSYEQYF
.	TRBV5-4	TRBJ2-1	.	TGTGCCAGCAGCTTGGCCGTTAGCTACAATGAGCAGTTCTTC	CASSLAVSYNEQFF
.	TRBV27	TRBJ2-7	.	TGTGCCAGCAGTCCAGGACCCGGGGACTCCTACGAGCAGTACTTC	CASSPGPGDSYEQYF
.	TRBV29-1	TRBJ2-5	TRBD1	TGCAGCGTTGTTGGGGACAGGGGGAATCAAGAGACCCAGTACTTC	CSVVGDRGNQETQYF
.	TRBV6-6	TRBJ2-7	.	TGTGCCAGCAGCCTAGACCTACGGGAGCAGTACTTC	CASSLDLREQYF
.	TRBV5-1	TRBJ2-1	TRBD2	TGCGCCAGCAGCTTGGCGTCTAGCGGATACAATGAGCAGTTCTTC	CASSLASSGYNEQFF
.	TRBV27	TRBJ2-1	TRBD2	TGTGCCAGCAGTCCAACTATTAGCGGGGGGGCCGGCGATGAGCAGTTCTTC	CASSPTISGGAGDEQFF
.	TRBV20-1	TRBJ1-1	.	TGCAGTGCTAGTGATAAAAACACTGAAGCTTTCTTT	CSASDKNTEAFF
once	TRBV19	TRBJ1-5	.	TGTGCCAGTAGTACACTTAATCAGCCCCAGCATTTT	CASSTLNQPQHF
.	TRBV5-1	TRBJ2-2	TRBD1	TGCGCCAGCAGGTCCGGGACAGGGAGCGGGGAGCTGTTTTTT	CASRSGTGSGELFF
.	TRBV27	TRBJ2-1	.	TGTGCCAGCAGTTTTCGGAGCAATGAGCAGTTCTTC	CASSFRSNEQFF
.	TRBV29-1	TRBJ2-1	TRBD1	TGCAGCGTCCTCCGAGACAGGGGATACAATGAGCAGTTCTTC	CSVLRDRGYNEQFF
.	TRBV9	TRBJ2-5	.	TGTGCCAGCAGCGTCCAGGGGATCCAAGAGACCCAGTACTTC	CASSVQGIQETQYF
.	TRBV5-1	TRBJ2-2	TRBD1	TGCGCCAGCAGCTTGGGACAGGGCTACACCGGGGAGCTGTTTTTT	CASSLGQGYTGELFF
.	TRBV2	TRBJ2-7	.	TGTGCCACCTCAGACACAGGTCCGTACGAGCAGTACTTC	CATSDTGPYEQYF
.	TRBV27	TRBJ2-5	.	TGTGCCAGCAGTCCCTTGTCCCAAGAGACCCAGTACTTC	CASSPLSQETQYF
.	TRBV6-5	TRBJ1-2	.	TGTGCCAGCAGTATTGACAGTTATGGCTACACCTTC	CASSIDSYGYTF
.	TRBV9	TRBJ2-3	.	TGTGCCAGCAGCGTAGGCCGACGGGGGACTGGCACAGATACGCAGTATTTT	CASSVGRRGTGTDTQYF
once	TRBV14	TRBJ2-1	TRBD2	TGTGCCAGCAGCCACCGACTAGCGGGGGCCTTCTCCTACAATGAGCAGTTCTTC	CASSHRLAGAFSYNEQFF
.	TRBV27	TRBJ2-1	.	TGTGCCAGCAGTTTACCCCCCGCAACCGGTTACAATGAGCAGTTCTTC	CASSLPPATGYNEQFF
.	TRBV19	TRBJ1-1	.	TGTGCCAGTAGTATAGACCAGCGGACAGCTGAAGCTTTCTTT	CASSIDQRTAEAFF
.	TRBV15	TRBJ1-6	.	TGTGCCACCAGCAGAGTACTGCGGAGCTCCTATAATTCACCCCTCCACTTT	CATSRVLRSSYNSPLHF
.	TRBV9	TRBJ2-3	TRBD2	TGTGCCAGCAGCCGGACTAGCGGGGGGTCCCCGAGCACAGATACGCAGTATTTT	CASSRTSGGSPSTDTQYF
.	TRBV3-1/TRBV3-2	TRBJ1-1	.	TGTGCCAGCAGCCCCCCCGGAGGGCGGAACACTGAAGCTTTCTTT	CASSPPGGRNTEAFF
few	TRBV4-3	TRBJ1-5	TRBD1	TGCGCCAGCAGCCAAGATCCAGGGGGTCAGCCCCAGCATTTT	CASSQDPGGQPQHF
.	TRBV9	TRBJ1-2	TRBD1	TGTGCCAGCAGCGTAAAACGGACAGGGGGTGACTATGGCTACACCTTC	CASSVKRTGGDYGYTF
.	TRBV28	TRBJ1-4	.	TGTGCCAGCAGTTTATTTGGTTTTGTGTCAGGGAAGAGGGAAAAACTGTTTTTT	CASSLFGFVSGKREKLFF
.	TRBV25-1	TRBJ1-6	TRBD1	TGTGCCAGCAGCCCTCTCAGGGGGAGCTCCTATAATTCACCCCTCCACTTT	CASSPLRGSSYNSPLHF
.	TRBV28	TRBJ1-1	.	TGTGCCAGCTCAGTAGGAGCTATGAACACTGAAGCTTTCTTT	CASSVGAMNTEAFF
.	TRBV5-1	TRBJ2-3	.	TGCGCCAGCAGCTTGGAAGCTGTTACAGATACGCAGTATTTT	CASSLEAVTDTQYF
.	TRBV6-6	TRBJ1-2	.	TGTGCCAGCAGTTACTCCAGGCTCTATGGCTACACCTTC	CASSYSRLYGYTF
.	TRBV27	TRBJ2-4	.	TGTGCCAGCAGAAGGAGCGCAACGCTAGCCAAAAACATTCAGTACTTC	CASRRSATLAKNIQYF
.	TRBV29-1	TRBJ1-2	.	TGCAGCGTTGTGGGGGGGAGCTATGGCTACACCTTC	CSVVGGSYGYTF
.	TRBV30	TRBJ2-7	TRBD1	TGTGCCTGGAGTTGGGGACAGCCCTACGAGCAGTACTTC	CAWSWGQPYEQYF
.	TRBV28	TRBJ2-1	TRBD2	TGTGCCAGCAGCCCCGGGACTAGCGGTCACAATGAGCAGTTCTTC	CASSPGTSGHNEQFF
.	TRBV27	TRBJ2-7	TRBD1	TGTGCCAGCAGGACAGGGGGCTCCTACGAGCAGTACTTC	CASRTGGSYEQYF